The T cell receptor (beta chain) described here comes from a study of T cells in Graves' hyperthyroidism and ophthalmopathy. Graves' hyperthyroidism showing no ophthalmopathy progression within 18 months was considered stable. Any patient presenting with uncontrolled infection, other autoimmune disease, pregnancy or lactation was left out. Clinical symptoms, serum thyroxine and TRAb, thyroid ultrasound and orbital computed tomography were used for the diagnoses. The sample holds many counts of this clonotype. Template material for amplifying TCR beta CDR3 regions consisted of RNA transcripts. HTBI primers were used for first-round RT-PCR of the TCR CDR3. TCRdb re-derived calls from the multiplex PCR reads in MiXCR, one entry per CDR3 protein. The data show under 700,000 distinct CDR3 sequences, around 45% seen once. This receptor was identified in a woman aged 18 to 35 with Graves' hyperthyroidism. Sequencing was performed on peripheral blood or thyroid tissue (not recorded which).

CDR3 DNA sequence: TGTGCCACCAGTGGCAGGGCAGGCGGGGAGCTGTTTTTT. It codes for CATSGRAGGELFF. V is TRBV24-1 and J is TRBJ2-2; tentative D call: TRBD1 (5 bases). Trimming left V 5 bases short and J 7 bases short, with 10 bases between. The length of the CDR3 is 13 residues. Germline assignment: CDR1 KGHDR and CDR2 SFDVKD.